This T cell receptor beta chain is drawn from a study of T-cell reconstitution after alpha-beta-depleted transplantation in children. TCRbeta library construction was performed incorporating unique molecular identifiers. Each CDR3 protein gets one entry after TCRdb re-called the PCR reads with MiXCR. The profile covers a few hundred thousand distinct CDR3 sequences, with about a tenth appearing a single time and 4.5% to 7% taken by the ten largest. Germline values: CDR1 MNHEY, CDR2 SMNVEV (reference sequence). The CDR3 runs to 19 residues. J gave up 0 bases and V 2 bases, and 7 bases lay outside the gene matches. This clonotype was seen a handful of times.

This TCR was sampled from a human donor who donated a stem cell graft to a child with acute myeloid leukemia. The chain is built from TRBV27 and TRBJ2-2, with 12 bases aligning to TRBD1. The starting material was PBMCs from the stem cell graft donor, obtained from the stem cell graft. CDR3 DNA: TGTGCCAGCAGTTTACAGGGGACAGGGGGCGCCCCGAACACCGGGGAGCTGTTTTTT. This sequence encodes CASSLQGTGGAPNTGELFF.